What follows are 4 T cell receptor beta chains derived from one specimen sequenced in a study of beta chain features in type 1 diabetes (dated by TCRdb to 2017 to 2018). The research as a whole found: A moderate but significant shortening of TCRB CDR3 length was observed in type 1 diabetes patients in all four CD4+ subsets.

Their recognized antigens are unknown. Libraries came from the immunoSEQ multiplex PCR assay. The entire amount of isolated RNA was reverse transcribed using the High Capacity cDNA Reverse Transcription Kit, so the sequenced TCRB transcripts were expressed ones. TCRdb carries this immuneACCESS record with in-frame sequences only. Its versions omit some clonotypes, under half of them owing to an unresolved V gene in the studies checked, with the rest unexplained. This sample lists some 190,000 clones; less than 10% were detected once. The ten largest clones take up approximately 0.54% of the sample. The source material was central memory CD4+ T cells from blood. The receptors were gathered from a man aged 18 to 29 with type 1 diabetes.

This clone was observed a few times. The CDR3 DNA reads TGTGCCAGCAGCCGCAAAGGGGACTTCAATGGCTACACCTTC. It codes for CASSRKGDFNGYTF. The chain has TRBV7-2 and TRBJ1-2, with D possibly being TRBD1 (5 bases). Trimming removed 5 bases from V and 6 bases from J, with 16 bases in between. This CDR3 is built from 14 residues. Germline V gene lookup returns CDR1 SGHTA and CDR2 FQGNSA.

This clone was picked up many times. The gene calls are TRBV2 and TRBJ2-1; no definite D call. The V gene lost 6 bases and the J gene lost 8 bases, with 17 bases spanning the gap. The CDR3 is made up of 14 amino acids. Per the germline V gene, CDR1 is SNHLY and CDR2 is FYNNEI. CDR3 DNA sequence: TGTGCCAGCAGGTCAAGCCTGGGCAGCTATGAGCAGTTCTTC. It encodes CASRSSLGSYEQFF.

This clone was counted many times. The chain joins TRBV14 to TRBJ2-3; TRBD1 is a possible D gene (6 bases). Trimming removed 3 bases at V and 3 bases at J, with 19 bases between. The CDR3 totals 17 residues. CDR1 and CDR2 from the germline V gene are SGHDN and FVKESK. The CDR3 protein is CASSQFGGPVGTDTQYF. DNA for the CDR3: TGTGCCAGCAGCCAGTTTGGGGGCCCTGTGGGGACAGATACGCAGTATTTT.

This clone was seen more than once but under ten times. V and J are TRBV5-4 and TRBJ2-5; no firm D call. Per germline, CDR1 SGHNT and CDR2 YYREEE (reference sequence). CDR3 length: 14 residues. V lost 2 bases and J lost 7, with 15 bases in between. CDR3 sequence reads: CASSFGDRRGTQYF. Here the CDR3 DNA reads TGTGCCAGCAGCTTTGGCGACCGGAGAGGGACCCAGTACTTC. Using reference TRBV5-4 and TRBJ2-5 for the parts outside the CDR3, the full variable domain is ETGVTQSPTHLIKTRGQQVTLRCSSQSGHNTVSWYQQALGQGPQFIFQYYREEENGRGNFPPRFSGLQFPNYSSELNVNALELDDSALYLCASSFGDRRGTQYFGPGTRLLVL.